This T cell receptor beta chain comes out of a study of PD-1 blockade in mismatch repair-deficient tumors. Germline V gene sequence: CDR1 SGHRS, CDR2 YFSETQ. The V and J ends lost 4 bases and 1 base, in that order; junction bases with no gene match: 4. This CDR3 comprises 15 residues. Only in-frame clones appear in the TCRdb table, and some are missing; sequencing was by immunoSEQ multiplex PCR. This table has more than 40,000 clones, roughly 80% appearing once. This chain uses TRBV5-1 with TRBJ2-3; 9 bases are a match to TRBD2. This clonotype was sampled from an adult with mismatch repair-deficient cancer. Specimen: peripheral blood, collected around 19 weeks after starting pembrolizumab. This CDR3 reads CASSQTSGGTDTQYF. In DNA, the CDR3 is TGCGCCAGCAGCCAGACTAGCGGAGGCACAGATACGCAGTATTTT.